This TCR beta chain emerged from a study of blood T cell repertoires in COVID-19. Across the whole study: PBMCs, B-cell-depleted T cells, or T cells provided the cDNA or gDNA that made up the material.

The CDR3 has 14 amino acids. The germline CDR1 and CDR2 sequences are SQVTM and ANQGSEA. J was trimmed by 5 bases and V by 5 bases; bases with no gene match: 10. The assay was immunoSEQ multiplex PCR, and TCRdb's table has in-frame clones only and misses some. The sample records roughly 260,000 clones, around 87% being singletons. The chain carries TRBV29-1 and TRBJ2-3, with 7 bases fitting TRBD2. Input material: peripheral blood. The TCR comes from a woman aged 50 to 65 with acute or convalescent COVID-19. The CDR3: CSVKSPERGDTQYF. Here the CDR3 DNA reads TGCAGCGTTAAGTCCCCGGAGCGGGGAGATACGCAGTATTTT.